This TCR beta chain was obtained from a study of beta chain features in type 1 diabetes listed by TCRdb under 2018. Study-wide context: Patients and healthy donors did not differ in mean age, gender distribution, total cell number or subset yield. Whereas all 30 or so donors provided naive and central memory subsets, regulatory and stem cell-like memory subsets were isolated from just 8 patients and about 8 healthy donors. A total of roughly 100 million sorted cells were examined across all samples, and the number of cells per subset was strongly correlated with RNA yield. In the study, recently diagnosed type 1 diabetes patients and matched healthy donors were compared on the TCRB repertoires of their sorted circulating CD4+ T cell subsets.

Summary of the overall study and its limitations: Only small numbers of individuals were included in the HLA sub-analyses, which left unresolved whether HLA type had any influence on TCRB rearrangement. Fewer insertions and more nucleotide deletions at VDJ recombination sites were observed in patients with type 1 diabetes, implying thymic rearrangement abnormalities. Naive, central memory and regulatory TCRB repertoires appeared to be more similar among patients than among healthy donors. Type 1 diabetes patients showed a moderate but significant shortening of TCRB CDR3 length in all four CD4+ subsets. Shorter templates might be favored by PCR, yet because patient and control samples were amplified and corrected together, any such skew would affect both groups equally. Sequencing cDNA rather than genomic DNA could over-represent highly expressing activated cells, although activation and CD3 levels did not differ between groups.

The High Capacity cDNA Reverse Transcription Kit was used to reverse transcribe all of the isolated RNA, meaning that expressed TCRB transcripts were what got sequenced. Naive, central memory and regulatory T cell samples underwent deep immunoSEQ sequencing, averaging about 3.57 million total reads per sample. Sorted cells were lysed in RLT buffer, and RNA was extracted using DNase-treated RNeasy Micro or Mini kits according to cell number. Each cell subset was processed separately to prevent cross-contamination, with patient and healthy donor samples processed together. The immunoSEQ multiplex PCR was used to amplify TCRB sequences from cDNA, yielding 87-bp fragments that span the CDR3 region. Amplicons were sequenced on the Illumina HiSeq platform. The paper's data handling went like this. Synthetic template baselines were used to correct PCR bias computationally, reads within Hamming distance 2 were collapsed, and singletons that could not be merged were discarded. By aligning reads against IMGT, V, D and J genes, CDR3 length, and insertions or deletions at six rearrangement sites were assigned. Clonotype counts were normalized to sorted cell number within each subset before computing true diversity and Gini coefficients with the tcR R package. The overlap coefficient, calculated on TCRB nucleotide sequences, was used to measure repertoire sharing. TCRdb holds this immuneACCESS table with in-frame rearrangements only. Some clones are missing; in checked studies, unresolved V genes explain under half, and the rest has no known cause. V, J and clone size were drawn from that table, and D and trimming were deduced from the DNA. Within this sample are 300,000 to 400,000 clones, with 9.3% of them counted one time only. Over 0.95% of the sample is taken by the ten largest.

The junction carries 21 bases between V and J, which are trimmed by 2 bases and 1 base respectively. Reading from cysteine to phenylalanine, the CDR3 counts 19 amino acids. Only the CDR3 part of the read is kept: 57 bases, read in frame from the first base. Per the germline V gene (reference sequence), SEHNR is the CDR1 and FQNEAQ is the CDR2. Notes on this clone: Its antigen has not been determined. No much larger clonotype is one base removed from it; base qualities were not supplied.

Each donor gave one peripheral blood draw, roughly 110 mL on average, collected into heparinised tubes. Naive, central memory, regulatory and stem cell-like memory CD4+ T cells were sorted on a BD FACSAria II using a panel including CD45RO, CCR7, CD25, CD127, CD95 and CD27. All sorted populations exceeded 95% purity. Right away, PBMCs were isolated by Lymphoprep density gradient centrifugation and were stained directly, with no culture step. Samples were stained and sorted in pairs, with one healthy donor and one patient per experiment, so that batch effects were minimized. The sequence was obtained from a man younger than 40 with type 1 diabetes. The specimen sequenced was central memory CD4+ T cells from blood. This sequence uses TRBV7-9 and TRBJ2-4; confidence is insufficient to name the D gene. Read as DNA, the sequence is TGTGCCAGCAGCTTAAGTTCCCGTGACTCGCTCGGGGCCAAAAACATTCAGTACTTC. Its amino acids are CASSLSSRDSLGAKNIQYF.